The next 6 T cell receptor beta chains were all read from a single sample in a study of cytomegalovirus exposure and HLA in healthy donors. Use of 60 Vbeta and 13 Jbeta primers characterized the PCR. Method: immunoSEQ multiplex PCR; TCRdb's copy keeps in-frame clones and lacks some. The data contain approximately 140,000 clones, 79% of them singletons. Specimen: PBMCs. Receptors originate from a human donor in good health.

The J gene is TRBJ1-1, the V gene TRBV7-6; 10 bases line up with TRBD1. Germline V gene lookup returns CDR1 SGHVS and CDR2 FNYEAQ. The J segment lost 3 bases and the V segment lost 5 bases, leaving 6 bases of the junction unmatched. The CDR3 covers 15 residues. The CDR3 DNA reads TGTGCCAGCAGCCCCAGACAGGGGGCGTACACTGAAGCTTTCTTT. Residues: CASSPRQGAYTEAFF.

A few counts support this clone. The J gene is TRBJ2-3, the V gene TRBV4-3, with a possible D match to TRBD2 (6 bases). V lost 0 bases and J 6 bases, leaving 22 bases between the germline ends. The CDR3 is 18 residues long. Germline loops: CDR1 LGHNA, CDR2 YSLEER. The CDR3 bases are TGCGCCAGCAGCCAAGAAACCCCTAGCGCCATTCCCACGGATACGCAGTATTTT. Translating gives CASSQETPSAIPTDTQYF.

This clone has only a few counts. The same CDR3 arises from other DNA sequences in this sample as well. The rearrangement uses TRBV9 and TRBJ2-7, with D unresolved. V was trimmed by 0 bases and J by 0 bases, leaving 7 bases between them. This CDR3 spans 14 amino acids. Germline V CDR1 and CDR2: SGDLS, YYNGEE. The CDR3 region has the DNA TGTGCCAGCAGCGTAGCTTCTAGCTCCTACGAGCAGTACTTC. It translates to CASSVASSSYEQYF.

The gene calls are TRBV18 and TRBJ1-4; TRBD1 is a possible D gene (5 bases). The ends were cut back, 4 bases at V and 5 bases at J, with 11 bases in the middle. There are 14 residues in the CDR3. In germline, CDR1 is KGHSH, CDR2 LQKENI. CDR3 nucleotides: TGTGCCAGCTCACTCCAGGGAGGGAATGAAAAACTGTTTTTT. Protein product: CASSLQGGNEKLFF. Using reference TRBV18 and TRBJ1-4 for the parts outside the CDR3, the full variable domain is NAGVMQNPRHLVRRRGQEARLRCSPMKGHSHVYWYRQLPEEGLKFMVYLQKENIIDESGMPKERFSAEFPKEGPSILRIQQVVRGDSAAYFCASSLQGGNEKLFFGSGTQLSVL.

The genes are TRBV6-4 and TRBJ1-1, with TRBD1 identical over 9 bases. The germline V gene encodes CDR1 MRHNA and CDR2 SNTAGT. The CDR3 consists of 13 residues. After removal of 0 bases from V and 8 bases from J, the junction contained 1 base not matched to a gene. CDR3 in amino acids: CASSDSDRGEAFF. As DNA, the CDR3 is TGTGCCAGCAGTGACTCGGACAGGGGAGAAGCTTTCTTT.

V usage is TRBV19 and J usage is TRBJ1-5; tentative D call: TRBD1 (5 bases). Germline assignment: CDR1 LNHDA and CDR2 SQIVND (reference sequence). The CDR3 consists of 15 residues. The V gene lost 8 bases and the J gene lost 3 bases, with 17 bases spanning the gap. The CDR3 sequence is CASVRDSTSNQPQHF. In DNA, the CDR3 is TGTGCCAGTGTCCGGGACTCTACATCCAATCAGCCCCAGCATTTT.